Listed below are T cell receptor beta chains from one sample, sequenced in a study of regulatory T cells in long-lasting Graves disease. MiXCR, applied by TCRdb to the multiplex PCR reads, yields one record per CDR3 protein. The sample has about 460,000 distinct CDR3 sequences, less than 25% seen once. The sample in question was peripheral blood mononuclear cells (PBMCs), obtained when the disease was refractory, from a patient treated with antithyroid drugs. These receptors came from a female donor with Graves disease. Both conserved end residues are part of each CDR3.

>TRBJ1-2|TRBV25-1
CASSAAINYGYTF
>TRBJ2-5|TRBV12-3/TRBV12-4
CASTQGAGWKTQYF
>TRBJ2-2|TRBV12-3/TRBV12-4
CASTWVLAGELFF
>TRBJ2-2|TRBV27
CASSFGGTPVELFF
>TRBJ1-6|TRBV28
CASSTDDSPLHF
>TRBJ2-7|TRBV6-5
CASSYRRGPTGKQYF
>TRBJ1-1|TRBV20-1
CSARVNPNTEAFF
>TRBJ2-5|TRBV7-2
CASSTQGAPGETQYF
>TRBJ1-1|TRBV10-3
CAISESWGGAAEAFF
>TRBJ1-5|TRBV7-2
CASSTTGGGGPQHF
>TRBJ1-5|TRBV28
CASLGGGRGASNQPQHF
>TRBJ2-7|TRBV6-2/TRBV6-3
CASRSGSSAQYF
>TRBJ1-2|TRBV15
CATSEGGLYGYTF
>TRBJ2-7|TRBV20-1
CSARRLADSYEQYF
>TRBJ2-7|TRBV19
CASSIEDSGFSEQYF
>TRBJ1-1|TRBV9
CASLPDRSTSTEAFF
>TRBJ1-5|TRBV7-2
CASSLQNDQPQHF
>TRBJ2-2|TRBV6-5
CASSYNPGSSGANGELFF
>TRBJ1-1|TRBV6-2/TRBV6-3
CASSSLQPYTEAFF
>TRBJ1-5|TRBV19
CASTRGQLNQPQHF
>TRBJ1-1|TRBV15
CATSRDLWAEEAFF
>TRBJ1-2|TRBV18
CASSRQGGEGYTF
>TRBJ2-7|TRBV19
CASSDHSESSYEQYF
>TRBJ1-5|TRBV6-2/TRBV6-3
CASSYVGYNQPQHF
>TRBJ1-5|TRBV6-1
CASRRGTGGKSNQPQHF
>TRBJ1-1|TRBV19
CASSPGHGLMNTEAFF
>TRBJ2-3|TRBV6-5
CASSYSRARGDTQYF
>TRBJ2-2|TRBV6-5
CASSYSSSSYTGELFF
>TRBJ2-7|TRBV15
CATSTWAGSYEQYF